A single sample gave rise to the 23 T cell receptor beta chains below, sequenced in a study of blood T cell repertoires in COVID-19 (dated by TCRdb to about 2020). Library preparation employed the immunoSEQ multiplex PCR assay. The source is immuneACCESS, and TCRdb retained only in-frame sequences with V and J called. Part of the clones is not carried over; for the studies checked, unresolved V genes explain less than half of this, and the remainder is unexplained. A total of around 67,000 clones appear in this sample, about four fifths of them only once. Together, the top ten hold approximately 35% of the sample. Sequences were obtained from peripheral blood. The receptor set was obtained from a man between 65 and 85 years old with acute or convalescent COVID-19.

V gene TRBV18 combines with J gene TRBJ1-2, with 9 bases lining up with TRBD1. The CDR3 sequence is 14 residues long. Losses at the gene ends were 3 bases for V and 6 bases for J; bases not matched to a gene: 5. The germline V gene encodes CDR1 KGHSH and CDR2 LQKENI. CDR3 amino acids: CASSPGTGQNGYTF. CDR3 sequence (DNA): TGTGCCAGCTCACCGGGGACAGGGCAAAATGGCTACACCTTC.

CDR3 bases: TGCGCCAGCAGCCACACCACAGGGACAGGGGTTTTCTCCTACGAGCAGTACTTC. Protein product: CASSHTTGTGVFSYEQYF. V is TRBV4-1 and J is TRBJ2-7, with 10 nucleotides matching TRBD1. Trimming cost V 3 bases and J 0 bases; bases outside gene matches: 11. This CDR3 has 18 amino acids. Per germline, CDR1 MGHRA and CDR2 YSYEKL.

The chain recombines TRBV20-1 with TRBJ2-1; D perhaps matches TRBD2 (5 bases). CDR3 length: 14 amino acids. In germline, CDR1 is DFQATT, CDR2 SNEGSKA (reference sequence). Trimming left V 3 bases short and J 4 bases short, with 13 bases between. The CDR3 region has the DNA TGCAGTGCTAGTATATCGGGATCGTACAATGAGCAGTTCTTC. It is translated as CSASISGSYNEQFF.

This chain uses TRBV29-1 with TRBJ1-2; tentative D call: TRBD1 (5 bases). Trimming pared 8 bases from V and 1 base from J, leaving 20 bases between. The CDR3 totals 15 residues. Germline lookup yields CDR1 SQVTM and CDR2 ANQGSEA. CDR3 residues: CSLKVPGLYNYGYTF. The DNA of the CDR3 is TGCAGCCTGAAAGTTCCGGGACTTTATAACTATGGCTACACCTTC.

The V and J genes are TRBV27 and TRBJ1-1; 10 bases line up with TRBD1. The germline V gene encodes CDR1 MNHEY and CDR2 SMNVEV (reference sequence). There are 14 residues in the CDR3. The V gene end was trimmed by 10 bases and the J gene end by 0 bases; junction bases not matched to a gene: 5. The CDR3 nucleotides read TGTGCCACCCGGGACAGGGGACTGAACACTGAAGCTTTCTTT. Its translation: CATRDRGLNTEAFF.

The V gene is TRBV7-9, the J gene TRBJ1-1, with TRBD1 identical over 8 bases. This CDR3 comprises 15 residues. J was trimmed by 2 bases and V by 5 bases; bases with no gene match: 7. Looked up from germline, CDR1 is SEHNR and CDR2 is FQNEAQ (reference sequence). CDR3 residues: CASSPISGGNTEAFF. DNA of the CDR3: TGTGCCAGCAGCCCTATTTCAGGGGGCAACACTGAAGCTTTCTTT.

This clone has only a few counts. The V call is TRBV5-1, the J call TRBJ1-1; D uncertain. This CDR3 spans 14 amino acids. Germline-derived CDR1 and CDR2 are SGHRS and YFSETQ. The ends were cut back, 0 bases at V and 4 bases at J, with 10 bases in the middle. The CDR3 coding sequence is TGCGCCAGCAGCTTGGCAGGTTGGGCCACTGAAGCTTTCTTT. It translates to CASSLAGWATEAFF. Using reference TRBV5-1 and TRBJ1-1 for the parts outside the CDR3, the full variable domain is KAGVTQTPRYLIKTRGQQVTLSCSPISGHRSVSWYQQTPGQGLQFLFEYFSETQRNKGNFPGRFSGRQFSNSRSEMNVSTLELGDSALYLCASSLAGWATEAFFGQGTRLTVV.

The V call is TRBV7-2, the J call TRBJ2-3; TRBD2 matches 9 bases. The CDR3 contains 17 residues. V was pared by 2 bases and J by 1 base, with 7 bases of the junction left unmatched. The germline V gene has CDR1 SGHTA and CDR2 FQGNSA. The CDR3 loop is CASSLRGGGAGTDTQYF. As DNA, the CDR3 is TGTGCCAGCAGCTTAAGGGGCGGGGGGGCCGGCACAGATACGCAGTATTTT.

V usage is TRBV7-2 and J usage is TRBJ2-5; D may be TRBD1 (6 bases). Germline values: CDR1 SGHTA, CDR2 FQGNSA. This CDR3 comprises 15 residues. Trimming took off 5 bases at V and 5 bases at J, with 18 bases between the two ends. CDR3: CASSTTGSGGETQYF. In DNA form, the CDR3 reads TGTGCCAGCAGCACAACAGGGTCCGGTGGGGAGACCCAGTACTTC.

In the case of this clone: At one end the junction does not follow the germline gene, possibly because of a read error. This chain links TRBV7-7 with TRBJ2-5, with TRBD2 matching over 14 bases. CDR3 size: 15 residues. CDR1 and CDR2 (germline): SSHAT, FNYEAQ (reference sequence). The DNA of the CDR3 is TGTGCTAGCAGCCCCGGGACTAGCGGGAGTGAGACCCAGTACTTC. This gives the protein CASSPGTSGSETQYF.

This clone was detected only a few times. The CDR3 region is CASSDTNSPLHF. The CDR3 DNA reads TGTGCCAGCAGTGACACAAATTCACCCCTCCACTTT. V gene TRBV2 combines with J gene TRBJ1-6; D not certain. Germline lookup yields CDR1 SNHLY and CDR2 FYNNEI. CDR3 size: 12 residues. The V gene lost 3 bases and the J gene lost 7 bases, with 4 bases spanning the gap.

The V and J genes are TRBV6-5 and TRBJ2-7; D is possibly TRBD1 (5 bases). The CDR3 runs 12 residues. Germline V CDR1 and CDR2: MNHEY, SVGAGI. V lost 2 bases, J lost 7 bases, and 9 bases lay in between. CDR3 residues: CASSYVQGEQYF. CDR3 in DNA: TGTGCCAGCAGTTACGTCCAGGGAGAGCAGTACTTC.

In nucleotides, the CDR3 is TGTGCCATCCCCGCACAGGGTGTCCTCTCTGGGGCCAACGTCCTGACTTTC. It translates to CAIPAQGVLSGANVLTF. The chain is built from TRBV2 and TRBJ2-6; TRBD1 is a possible D gene (6 bases). Trimming cost V 10 bases and J 0 bases, with 19 bases left between them. This CDR3 is built from 17 residues. Germline V gene sequence: CDR1 SNHLY, CDR2 FYNNEI.

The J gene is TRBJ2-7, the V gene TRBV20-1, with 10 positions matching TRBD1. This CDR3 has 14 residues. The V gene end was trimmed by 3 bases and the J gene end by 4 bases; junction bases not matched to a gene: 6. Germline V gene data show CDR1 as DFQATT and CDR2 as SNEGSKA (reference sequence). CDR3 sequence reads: CSASRGTGEYEQYF. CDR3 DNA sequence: TGCAGTGCTAGTCGCGGGACAGGGGAATACGAGCAGTACTTC.

The CDR3 sequence: CATLRDNSHEQYF. The CDR3 region has the DNA TGTGCCACCCTGAGGGACAATTCCCACGAGCAGTACTTC. The chain joins TRBV19 to TRBJ2-7, with D perhaps matching TRBD1 (6 bases). The CDR3 is 13 amino acids. CDR1 and CDR2 from the germline V gene are LNHDA and SQIVND (reference sequence). V lost 10 bases to trimming and J lost 5 bases, with 18 bases between them.

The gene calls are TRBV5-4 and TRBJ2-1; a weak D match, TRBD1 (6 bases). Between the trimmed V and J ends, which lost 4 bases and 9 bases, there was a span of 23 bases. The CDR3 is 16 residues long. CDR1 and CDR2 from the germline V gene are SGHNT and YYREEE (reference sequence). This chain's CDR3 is CASSPAGTKGEGEQFF. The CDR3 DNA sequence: TGTGCCAGCAGCCCCGCCGGGACCAAGGGGGAAGGTGAGCAGTTCTTC.

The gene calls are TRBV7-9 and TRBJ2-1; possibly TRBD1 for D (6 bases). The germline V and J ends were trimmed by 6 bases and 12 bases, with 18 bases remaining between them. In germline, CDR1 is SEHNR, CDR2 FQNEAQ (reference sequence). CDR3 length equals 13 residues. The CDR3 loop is CASRGTGNTRQFF. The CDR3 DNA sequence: TGTGCCAGCAGGGGTACAGGGAATACCAGGCAGTTCTTC. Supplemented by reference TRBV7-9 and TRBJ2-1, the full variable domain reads DTGVSQNPRHKITKRGQNVTFRCDPISEHNRLYWYRQTLGQGPEFLTYFQNEAQLEKSRLLSDRFSAERPKGSFSTLEIQRTEQGDSAMYLCASRGTGNTRQFFGPGTRLTVL.

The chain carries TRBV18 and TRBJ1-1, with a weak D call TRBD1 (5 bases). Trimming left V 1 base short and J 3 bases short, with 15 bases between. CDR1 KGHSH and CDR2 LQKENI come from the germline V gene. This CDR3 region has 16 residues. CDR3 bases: TGTGCCAGCTCACCACTAGGCAGGGCGACGGACACTGAAGCTTTCTTT. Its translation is CASSPLGRATDTEAFF.

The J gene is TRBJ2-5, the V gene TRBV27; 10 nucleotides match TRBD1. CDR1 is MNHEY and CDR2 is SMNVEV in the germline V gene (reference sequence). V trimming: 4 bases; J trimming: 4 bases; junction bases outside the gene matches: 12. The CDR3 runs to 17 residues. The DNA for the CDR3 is TGTGCCAGCAGTTCCCTTTGGGGGACAGGGGCGGGAGAGACCCAGTACTTC. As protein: CASSSLWGTGAGETQYF.

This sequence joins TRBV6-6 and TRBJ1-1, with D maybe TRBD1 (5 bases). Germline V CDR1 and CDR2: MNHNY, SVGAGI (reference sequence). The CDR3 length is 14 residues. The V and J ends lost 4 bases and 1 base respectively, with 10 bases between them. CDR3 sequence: CASSFGGANTEAFF. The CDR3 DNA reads TGTGCCAGCAGTTTCGGGGGAGCGAACACTGAAGCTTTCTTT.

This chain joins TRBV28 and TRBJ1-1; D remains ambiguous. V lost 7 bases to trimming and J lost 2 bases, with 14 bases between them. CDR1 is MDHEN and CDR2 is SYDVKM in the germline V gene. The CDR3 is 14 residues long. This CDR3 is CASTPGSRNTEAFF. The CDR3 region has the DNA TGTGCCAGCACCCCCGGGTCCCGTAACACTGAAGCTTTCTTT.

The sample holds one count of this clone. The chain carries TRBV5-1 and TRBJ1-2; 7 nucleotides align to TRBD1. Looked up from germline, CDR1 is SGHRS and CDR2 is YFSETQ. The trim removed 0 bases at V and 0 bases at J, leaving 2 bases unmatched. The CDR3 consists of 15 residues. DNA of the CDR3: TGCGCCAGCAGCTTGGCCGGACAGGCTAACTATGGCTACACCTTC. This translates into CASSLAGQANYGYTF.

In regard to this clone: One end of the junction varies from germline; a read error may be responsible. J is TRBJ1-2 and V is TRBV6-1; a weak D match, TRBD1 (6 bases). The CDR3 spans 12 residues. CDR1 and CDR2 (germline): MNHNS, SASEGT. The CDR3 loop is CASREGQWGYTF. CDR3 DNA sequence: TGTGCCAGCAGAGAAGGACAGTGGGGCTACACCTTC.